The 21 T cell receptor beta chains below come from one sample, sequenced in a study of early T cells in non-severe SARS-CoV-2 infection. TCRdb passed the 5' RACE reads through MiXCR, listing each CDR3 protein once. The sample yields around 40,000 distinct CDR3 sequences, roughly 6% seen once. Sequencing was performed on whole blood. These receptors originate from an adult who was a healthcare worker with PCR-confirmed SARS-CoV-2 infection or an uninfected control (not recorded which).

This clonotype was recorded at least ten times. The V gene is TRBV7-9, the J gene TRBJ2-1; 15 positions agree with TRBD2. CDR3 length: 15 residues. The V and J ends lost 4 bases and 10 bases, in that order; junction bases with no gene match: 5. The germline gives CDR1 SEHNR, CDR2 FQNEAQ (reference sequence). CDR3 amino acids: CASSSGLAGGYEQFF. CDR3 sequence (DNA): TGTGCCAGCAGCTCGGGACTAGCGGGAGGCTACGAGCAGTTCTTC.

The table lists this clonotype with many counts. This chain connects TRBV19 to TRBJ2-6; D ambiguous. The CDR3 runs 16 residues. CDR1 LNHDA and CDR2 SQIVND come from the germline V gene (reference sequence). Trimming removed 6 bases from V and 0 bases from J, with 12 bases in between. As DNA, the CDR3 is TGTGCCAGTAGAAGATTACAGACCTCTGGGGCCAACGTCCTGACTTTC. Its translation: CASRRLQTSGANVLTF.

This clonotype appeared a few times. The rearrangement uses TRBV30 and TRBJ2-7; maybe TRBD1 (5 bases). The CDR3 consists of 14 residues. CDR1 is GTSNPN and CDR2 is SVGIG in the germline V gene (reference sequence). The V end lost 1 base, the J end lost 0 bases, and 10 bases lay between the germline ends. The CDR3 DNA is TGTGCCTGGAGTGGGACAATTAGCTCCTACGAGCAGTACTTC. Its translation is CAWSGTISSYEQYF.

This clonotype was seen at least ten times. CDR3 residues: CASSREGGSTGEQFF. The CDR3 DNA reads TGTGCCAGCAGCCGCGAAGGAGGCTCAACTGGTGAGCAGTTCTTC. The chain uses TRBV3-1 and TRBJ2-1, with D possibly matching TRBD2 (5 bases). This CDR3 contains 15 residues. V was clipped by 4 bases and J by 9 bases, with 19 bases between them. In germline, CDR1 is LGHDT, CDR2 YNNKEL (reference sequence).

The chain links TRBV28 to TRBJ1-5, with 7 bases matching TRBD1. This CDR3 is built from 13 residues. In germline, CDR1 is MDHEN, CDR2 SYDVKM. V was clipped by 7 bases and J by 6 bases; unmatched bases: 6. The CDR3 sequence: CASTRQGVQPQHF. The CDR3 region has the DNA TGTGCCAGCACCCGACAGGGCGTTCAGCCCCAGCATTTT.

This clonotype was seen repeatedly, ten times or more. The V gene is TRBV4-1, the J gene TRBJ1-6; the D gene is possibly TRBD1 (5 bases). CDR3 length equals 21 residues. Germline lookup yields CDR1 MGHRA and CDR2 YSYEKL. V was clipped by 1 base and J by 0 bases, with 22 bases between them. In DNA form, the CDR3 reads TGCGCCAGCAGCCAAGTCTTAAGGGTGGGACCCCTGAGCTCCTATAATTCACCCCTCCACTTT. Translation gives CASSQVLRVGPLSSYNSPLHF.

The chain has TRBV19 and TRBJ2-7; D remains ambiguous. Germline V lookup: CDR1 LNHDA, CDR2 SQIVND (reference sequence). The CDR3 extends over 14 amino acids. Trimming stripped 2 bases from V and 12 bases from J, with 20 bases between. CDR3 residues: CASSIMFTRRVRYF. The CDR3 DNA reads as TGTGCCAGTAGTATAATGTTCACCCGACGGGTGCGGTACTTC. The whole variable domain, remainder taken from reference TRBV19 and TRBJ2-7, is DGGITQSPKYLFRKEGQNVTLSCEQNLNHDAMYWYRQDPGQGLRLIYYSQIVNDFQKGDIAEGYSVSREKKESFPLTVTSAQKNPTAFYLCASSIMFTRRVRYFGPGTRLTVT.

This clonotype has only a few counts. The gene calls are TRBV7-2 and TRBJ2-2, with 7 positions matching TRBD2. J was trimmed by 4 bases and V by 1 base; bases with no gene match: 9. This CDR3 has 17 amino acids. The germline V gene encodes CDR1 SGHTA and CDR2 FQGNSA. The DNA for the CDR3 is TGTGCCAGCAGCTTAGTCGGGGGAGGGCCCGTCACCGGGGAGCTGTTTTTT. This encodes CASSLVGGGPVTGELFF.

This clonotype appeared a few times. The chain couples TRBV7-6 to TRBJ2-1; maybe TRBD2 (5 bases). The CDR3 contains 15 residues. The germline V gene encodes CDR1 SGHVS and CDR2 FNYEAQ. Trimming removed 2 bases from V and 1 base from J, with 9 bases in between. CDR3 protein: CASSLRDGSYNEQFF. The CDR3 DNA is TGTGCCAGCAGCTTACGGGATGGGTCCTACAATGAGCAGTTCTTC.

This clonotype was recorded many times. For the CDR3, the DNA is TGTGCCAGCAGTACCTCCCTGGGGGGTGAGCAGTTCTTC. Protein product: CASSTSLGGEQFF. The rearrangement joins TRBV12-3 or TRBV12-4 to TRBJ2-1; maybe TRBD2 (6 bases). V lost 5 bases and J 9 bases, leaving 14 bases between the germline ends. The CDR3 is made up of 13 amino acids.

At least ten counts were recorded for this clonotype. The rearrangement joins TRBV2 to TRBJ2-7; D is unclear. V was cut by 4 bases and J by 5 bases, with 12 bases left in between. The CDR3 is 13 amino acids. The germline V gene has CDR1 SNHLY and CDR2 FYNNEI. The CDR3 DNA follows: TGTGCCAGCAGTGCATGGGCTGGCCACGAGCAGTACTTC. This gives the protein CASSAWAGHEQYF.

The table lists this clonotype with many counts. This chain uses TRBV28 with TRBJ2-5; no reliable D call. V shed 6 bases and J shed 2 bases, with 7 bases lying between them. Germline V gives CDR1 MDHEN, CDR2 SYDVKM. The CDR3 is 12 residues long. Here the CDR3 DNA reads TGTGCCAGCAGCGACCCTCAAGAGACCCAGTACTTC. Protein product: CASSDPQETQYF.

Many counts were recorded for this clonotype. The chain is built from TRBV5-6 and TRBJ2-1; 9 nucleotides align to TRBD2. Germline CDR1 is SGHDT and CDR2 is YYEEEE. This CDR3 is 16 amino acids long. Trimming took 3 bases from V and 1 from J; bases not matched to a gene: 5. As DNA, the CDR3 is TGTGCCAGCAGCTCAGAAAGCGGGAGGTCCTACAATGAGCAGTTCTTC. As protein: CASSSESGRSYNEQFF.

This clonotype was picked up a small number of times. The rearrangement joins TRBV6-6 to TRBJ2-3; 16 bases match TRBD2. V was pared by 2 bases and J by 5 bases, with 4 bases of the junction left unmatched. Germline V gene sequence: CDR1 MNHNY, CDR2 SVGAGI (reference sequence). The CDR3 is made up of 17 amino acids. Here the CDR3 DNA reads TGTGCCAGCAGTTACGGGACTAGCGGGAGGGGAAGAGATACGCAGTATTTT. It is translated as CASSYGTSGRGRDTQYF.

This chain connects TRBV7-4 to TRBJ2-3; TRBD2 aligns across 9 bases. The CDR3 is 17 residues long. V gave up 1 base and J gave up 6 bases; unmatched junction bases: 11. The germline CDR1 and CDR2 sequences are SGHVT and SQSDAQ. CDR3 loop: CASSLGPIAGVSDTQYF. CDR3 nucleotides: TGTGCCAGCAGCTTAGGACCAATAGCGGGAGTTTCGGATACGCAGTATTTT. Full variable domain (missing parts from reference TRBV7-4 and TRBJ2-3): GAGVSQSPRYKVAKRGRDVALRCDSISGHVTLYWYRQTLGQGSEVLTYSQSDAQRDKSGRPSGRFSAERPERSVSTLKIQRTEQGDSAVYLCASSLGPIAGVSDTQYFGPGTRLTVL.

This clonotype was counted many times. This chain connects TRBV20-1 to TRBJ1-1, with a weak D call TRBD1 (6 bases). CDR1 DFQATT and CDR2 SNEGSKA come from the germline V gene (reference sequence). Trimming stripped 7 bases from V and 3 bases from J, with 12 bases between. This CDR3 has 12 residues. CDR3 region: CSVARGDTEAFF. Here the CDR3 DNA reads TGCAGTGTGGCTAGGGGGGACACTGAAGCTTTCTTT.

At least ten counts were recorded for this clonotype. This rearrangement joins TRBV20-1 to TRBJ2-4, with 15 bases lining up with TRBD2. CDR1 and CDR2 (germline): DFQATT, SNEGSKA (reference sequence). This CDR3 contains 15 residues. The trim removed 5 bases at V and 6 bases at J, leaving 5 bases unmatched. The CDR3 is CSAPGLAGGGNIQYF. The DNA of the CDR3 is TGCAGTGCTCCGGGACTAGCGGGAGGAGGAAACATTCAGTACTTC.

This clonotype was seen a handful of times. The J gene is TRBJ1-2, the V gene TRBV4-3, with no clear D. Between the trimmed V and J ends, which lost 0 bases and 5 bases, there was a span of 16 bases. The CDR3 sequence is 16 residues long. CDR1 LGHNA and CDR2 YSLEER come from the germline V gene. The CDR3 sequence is CASSQDRQRLLYGYTF. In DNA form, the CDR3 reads TGCGCCAGCAGCCAAGATCGGCAGCGCTTACTGTATGGCTACACCTTC.

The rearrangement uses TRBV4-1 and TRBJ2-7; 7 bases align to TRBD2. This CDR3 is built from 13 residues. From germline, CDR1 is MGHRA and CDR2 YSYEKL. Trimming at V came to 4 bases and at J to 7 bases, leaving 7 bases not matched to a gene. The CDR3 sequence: CASSPRAGEEQYF. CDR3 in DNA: TGCGCCAGCAGCCCCCGTGCGGGGGAGGAGCAGTACTTC.

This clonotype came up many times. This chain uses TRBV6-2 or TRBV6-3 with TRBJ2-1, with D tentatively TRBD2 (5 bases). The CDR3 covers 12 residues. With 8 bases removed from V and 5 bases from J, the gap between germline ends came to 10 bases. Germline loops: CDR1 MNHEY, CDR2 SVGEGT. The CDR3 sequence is CASGREDNEQFF. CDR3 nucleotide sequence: TGTGCCAGCGGACGGGAAGACAATGAGCAGTTCTTC.

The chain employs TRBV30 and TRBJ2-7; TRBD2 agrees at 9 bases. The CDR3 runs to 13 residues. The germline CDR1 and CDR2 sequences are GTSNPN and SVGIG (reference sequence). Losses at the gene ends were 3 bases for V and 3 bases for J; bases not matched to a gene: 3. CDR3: CAWRPSGNYEQYF. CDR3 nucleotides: TGTGCCTGGAGACCTAGCGGGAACTACGAGCAGTACTTC.